The TCR beta chain under discussion was sequenced for a study of siplizumab effects on memory and regulatory T cells (dated by TCRdb to the late 2010s). Background for the entire study: The study looked at the effect of siplizumab, an anti-CD2 antibody, on alloreactive T-cell subsets in allogeneic mixed lymphocyte reactions made from human PBMCs. Study-level results and caveats: Compared with memory T cells, unstimulated naive T cells appeared more diverse, and naive cells seemed to make a substantial contribution to the alloresponse. Sequences below about 10^-5 frequency were poorly captured, so only a minor fraction of alloreactive clones could be mapped to unstimulated subsets. For roughly 80-96% of proliferating CD4+ or CD8+ clones, no naive or memory phenotype could be assigned. In reactions with siplizumab, an average of about 69% of mappable alloreactive CD4+ clones were Treg-derived, compared with around 30% in control reactions. Whether proliferating Tregs from siplizumab cultures actually had suppressive function was not functionally confirmed. Siplizumab significantly lowered the cumulative frequency of alloreactive sequences that could be traced to unstimulated CD4+ memory T cells.

Sorted unstimulated T cells, along with proliferating T cells recovered from mixed lymphocyte reactions, underwent TCRbeta CDR3 sequencing. Fresh whole blood from some ten HLA-typed healthy donors was used as the source from which PBMCs were isolated. Library method: the immunoSEQ multiplex PCR assay. Each sample had 90,000 to 100,000 TCR templates assayed by the deep sequencing platform. Genomic DNA extracted from sorted T cells was the material used for TCRbeta CDR3 sequencing. On the authors' methods: Clonal analysis of TCRbeta CDR3 data was done in the R programming language. Comparing unstimulated samples against CFSE-low samples taken after the reaction was how alloreactive CD4+ and CD8+ clones were defined. Regulatory or non-regulatory origin was assigned to alloreactive CD4+ clones by matching of sequences to sorted unstimulated Treg and non-Treg repertoires. TCRdb took this table from immuneACCESS and kept in-frame rearrangements with V and J called. Such tables lack part of the clones; where checked against another copy, unresolved V genes explain under half of the gap, and the rest is unexplained. The D gene and trimming were derived from the DNA, and the V and J assignments and clone size from that table. This sample holds around 82,000 clones; 90% to 95% were observed only once. The leading ten clones occupy about 4.5% of the sample.

V sheds 6 bases and J sheds 2 bases, leaving 9 bases between their ends. From cysteine to phenylalanine, the CDR3 is 13 amino acids long. The entry retains the CDR3 DNA only, 39 bases that are in frame from base 1. Looking up the germline V gene yields CDR1 MGHDK and CDR2 SYGVNS. In the case of this clone: The antigen it recognizes is unknown. Base qualities are not provided; no much larger clone lies one nucleotide away.

Sequences were obtained from CD8+ T cells sorted from blood. The receptor chain draws on TRBV25-1 and TRBJ2-3, with no confident D gene call. This TCR derives from a human donor in good health. This receptor carries the CDR3 CASRGALTDTQYF. The DNA is as follows: TGTGCCAGCAGGGGCGCCCTCACAGATACGCAGTATTTT.